The T cell receptor (beta chain) described here comes from a study of human CD8 memory T cell subsets. Duplicate vials holding roughly 150,000 sorted CD8+ T cells per subset yielded the RNA. Germline CDR1 reads SGHKS; CDR2 reads YYEKEE (reference sequence). CDR3 length: 17 residues. By UMI-labeled 5' RACE, the TCR beta libraries were made. Following a re-call of the 5' RACE reads, TCRdb has one entry per CDR3 protein and lacks DNA. The sample totals around 10,000 distinct CDR3 sequences. J is TRBJ1-5 and V is TRBV5-5. The sample consisted of CD8+ stem-like memory T cells (TSCM and TCM) sorted from PBMCs. Stated subset: stem-like memory CD8 T cells (TSTEM), CCR7+ PD-1- TIGIT-. The origin of this receptor is a human donor in good health. Here the CDR3 reads CASSLDRATGGNQPQHF. Looking up the rest from reference TRBV5-5 and TRBJ1-5 gives the full variable domain: DAGVTQSPTHLIKTRGQQVTLRCSPISGHKSVSWYQQVLGQGPQFIFQYYEKEERGRGNFPDRFSARQFPNYSSELNVNALLLGDSALYLCASSLDRATGGNQPQHFGDGTRLSIL.